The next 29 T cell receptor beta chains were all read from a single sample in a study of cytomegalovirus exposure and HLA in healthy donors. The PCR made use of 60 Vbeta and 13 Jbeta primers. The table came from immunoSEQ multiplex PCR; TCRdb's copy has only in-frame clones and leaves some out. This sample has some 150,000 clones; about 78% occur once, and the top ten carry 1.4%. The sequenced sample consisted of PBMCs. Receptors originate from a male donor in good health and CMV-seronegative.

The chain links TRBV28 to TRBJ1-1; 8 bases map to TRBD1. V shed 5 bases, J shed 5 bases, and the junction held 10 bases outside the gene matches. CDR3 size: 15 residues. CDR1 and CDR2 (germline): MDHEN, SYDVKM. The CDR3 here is CASSLTGQGMTEAFF. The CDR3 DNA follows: TGTGCCAGCAGTCTAACTGGACAGGGTATGACTGAAGCTTTCTTT.

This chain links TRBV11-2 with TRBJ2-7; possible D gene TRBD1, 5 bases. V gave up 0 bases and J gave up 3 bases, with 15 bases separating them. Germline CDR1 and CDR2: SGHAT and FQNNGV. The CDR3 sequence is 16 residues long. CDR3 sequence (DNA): TGTGCCAGCAGCTTAGATGAACGACAGACCCGCTACGAGCAGTACTTC. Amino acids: CASSLDERQTRYEQYF. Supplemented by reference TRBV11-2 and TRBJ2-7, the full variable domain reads EAGVAQSPRYKIIEKRQSVAFWCNPISGHATLYWYQQILGQGPKLLIQFQNNGVVDDSQLPKDRFSAERLKGVDSTLKIQPAKLEDSAVYLCASSLDERQTRYEQYFGPGTRLTVT.

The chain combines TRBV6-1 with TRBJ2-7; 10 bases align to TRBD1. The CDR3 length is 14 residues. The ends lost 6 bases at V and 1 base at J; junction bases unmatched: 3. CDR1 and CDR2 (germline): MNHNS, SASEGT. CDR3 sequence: CASRPGQGSYEQYF. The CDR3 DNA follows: TGTGCCAGCAGGCCGGGACAGGGGTCCTACGAGCAGTACTTC.

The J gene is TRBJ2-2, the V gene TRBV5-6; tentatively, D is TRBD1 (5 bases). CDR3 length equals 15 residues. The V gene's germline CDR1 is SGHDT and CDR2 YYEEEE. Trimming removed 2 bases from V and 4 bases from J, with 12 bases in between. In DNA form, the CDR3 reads TGTGCCAGCAGCTTAGCACAGGTTTTCACCGGGGAGCTGTTTTTT. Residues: CASSLAQVFTGELFF.

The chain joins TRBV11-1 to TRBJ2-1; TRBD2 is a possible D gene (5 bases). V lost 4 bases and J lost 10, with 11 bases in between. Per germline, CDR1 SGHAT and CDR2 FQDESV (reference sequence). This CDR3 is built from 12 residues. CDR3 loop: CASSYHSGEQFF. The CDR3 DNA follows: TGTGCCAGCAGCTACCACAGCGGAGAGCAGTTCTTC.

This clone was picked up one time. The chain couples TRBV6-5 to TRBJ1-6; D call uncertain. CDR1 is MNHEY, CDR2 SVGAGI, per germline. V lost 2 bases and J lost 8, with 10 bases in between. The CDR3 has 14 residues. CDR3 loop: CASSYGVEDSPLHF. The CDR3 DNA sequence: TGTGCCAGCAGTTACGGTGTGGAGGATTCACCCCTCCACTTT.

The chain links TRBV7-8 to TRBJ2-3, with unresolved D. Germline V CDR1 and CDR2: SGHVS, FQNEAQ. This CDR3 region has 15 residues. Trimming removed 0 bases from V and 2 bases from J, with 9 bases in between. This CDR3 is CASSLAGSSTDTQYF. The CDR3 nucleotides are TGTGCCAGCAGCTTAGCCGGGTCGTCCACAGATACGCAGTATTTT.

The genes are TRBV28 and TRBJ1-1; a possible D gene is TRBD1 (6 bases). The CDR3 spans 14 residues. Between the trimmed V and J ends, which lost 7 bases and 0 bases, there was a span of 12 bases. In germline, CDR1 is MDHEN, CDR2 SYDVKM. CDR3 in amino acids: CASISGALNTEAFF. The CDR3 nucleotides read TGTGCCAGCATCTCAGGGGCCCTGAACACTGAAGCTTTCTTT.

The CDR3, as DNA: TGTGCCAGCAGCTCAAGAGCGGGAGAGACCTACAATGAGCAGTTCTTC. Translated: CASSSRAGETYNEQFF. The chain recombines TRBV9 with TRBJ2-1; 8 nucleotides align to TRBD2. The CDR3 is 16 residues long. V lost 4 bases and J lost 2; bases outside the gene matches: 8. Germline lookup yields CDR1 SGDLS and CDR2 YYNGEE.

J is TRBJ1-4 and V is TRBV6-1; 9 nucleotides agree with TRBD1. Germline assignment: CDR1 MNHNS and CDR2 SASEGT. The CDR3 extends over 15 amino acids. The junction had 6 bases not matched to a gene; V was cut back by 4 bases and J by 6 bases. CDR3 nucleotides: TGTGCCAGCAGTGGCCCGGGACAGGGAGATGAAAAACTGTTTTTT. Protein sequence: CASSGPGQGDEKLFF.

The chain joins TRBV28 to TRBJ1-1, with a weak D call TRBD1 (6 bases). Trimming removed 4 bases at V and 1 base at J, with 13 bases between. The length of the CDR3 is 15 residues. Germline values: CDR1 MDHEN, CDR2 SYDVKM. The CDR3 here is CASSSPGGRNTEAFF. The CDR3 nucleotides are TGTGCCAGCAGTTCACCCGGGGGGCGGAACACTGAAGCTTTCTTT.

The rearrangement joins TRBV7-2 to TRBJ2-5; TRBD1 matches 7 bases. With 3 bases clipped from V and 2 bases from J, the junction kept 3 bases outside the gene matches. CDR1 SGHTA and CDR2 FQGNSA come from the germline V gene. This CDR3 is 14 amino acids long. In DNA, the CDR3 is TGTGCCAGCAGCTTCGGGGACAGACAAGAGACCCAGTACTTC. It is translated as CASSFGDRQETQYF.

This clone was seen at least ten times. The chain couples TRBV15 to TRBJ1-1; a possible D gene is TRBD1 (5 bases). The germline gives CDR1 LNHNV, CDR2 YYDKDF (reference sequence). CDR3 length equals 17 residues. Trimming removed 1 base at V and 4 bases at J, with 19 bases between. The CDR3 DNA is TGTGCCACCAGCAGAGTCACCCCCGGTCAGGGTCCCACTGAAGCTTTCTTT. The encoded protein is CATSRVTPGQGPTEAFF.

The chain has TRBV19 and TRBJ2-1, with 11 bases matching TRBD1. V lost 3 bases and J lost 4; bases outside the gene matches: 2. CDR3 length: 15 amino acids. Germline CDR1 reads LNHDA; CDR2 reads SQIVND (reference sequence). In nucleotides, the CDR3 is TGTGCCAGTAGTATTGGGACAGGGGGATACAATGAGCAGTTCTTC. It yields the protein CASSIGTGGYNEQFF. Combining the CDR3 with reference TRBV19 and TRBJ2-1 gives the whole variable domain DGGITQSPKYLFRKEGQNVTLSCEQNLNHDAMYWYRQDPGQGLRLIYYSQIVNDFQKGDIAEGYSVSREKKESFPLTVTSAQKNPTAFYLCASSIGTGGYNEQFFGPGTRLTVL.

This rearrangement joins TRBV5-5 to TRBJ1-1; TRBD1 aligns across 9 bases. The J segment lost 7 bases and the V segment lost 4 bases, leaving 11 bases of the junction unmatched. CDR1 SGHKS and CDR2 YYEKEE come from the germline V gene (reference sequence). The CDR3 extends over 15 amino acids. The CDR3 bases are TGTGCCAGCAGCCCAAAGGACAGGGGCAGGGATGAAGCTTTCTTT. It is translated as CASSPKDRGRDEAFF.

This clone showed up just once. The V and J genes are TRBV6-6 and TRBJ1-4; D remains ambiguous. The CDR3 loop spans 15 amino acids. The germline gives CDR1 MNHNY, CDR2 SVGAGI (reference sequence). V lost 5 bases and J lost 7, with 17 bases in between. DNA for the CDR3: TGTGCCAGCAGTACCTTCGACAATGGCCGTGAAAAACTGTTTTTT. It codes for CASSTFDNGREKLFF.

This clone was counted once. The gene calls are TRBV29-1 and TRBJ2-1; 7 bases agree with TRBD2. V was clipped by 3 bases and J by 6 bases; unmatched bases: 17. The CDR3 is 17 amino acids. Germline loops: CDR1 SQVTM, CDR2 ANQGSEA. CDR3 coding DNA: TGCAGCGTTGACAGCTTGCGGGAGTCACTATCTTCCAATGAGCAGTTCTTC. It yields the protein CSVDSLRESLSSNEQFF.

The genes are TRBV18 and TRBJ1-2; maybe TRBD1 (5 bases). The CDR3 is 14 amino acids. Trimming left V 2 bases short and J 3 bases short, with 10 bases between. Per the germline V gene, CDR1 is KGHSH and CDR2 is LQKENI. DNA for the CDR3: TGTGCCAGCTCACCAACGCAGGGCGACTATGGCTACACCTTC. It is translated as CASSPTQGDYGYTF.

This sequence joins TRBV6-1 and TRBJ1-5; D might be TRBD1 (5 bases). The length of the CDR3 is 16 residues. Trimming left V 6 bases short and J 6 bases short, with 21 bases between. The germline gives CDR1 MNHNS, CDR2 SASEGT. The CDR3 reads CASRESSGAGGQPQHF. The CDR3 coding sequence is TGTGCCAGCAGGGAATCTAGCGGGGCCGGGGGTCAGCCCCAGCATTTT.

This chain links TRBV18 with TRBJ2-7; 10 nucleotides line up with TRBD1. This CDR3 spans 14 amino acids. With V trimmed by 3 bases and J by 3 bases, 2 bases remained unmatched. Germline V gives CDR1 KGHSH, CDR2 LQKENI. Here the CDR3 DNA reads TGTGCCAGCTCACCTCGGACAGGGGGCTACGAGCAGTACTTC. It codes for CASSPRTGGYEQYF.

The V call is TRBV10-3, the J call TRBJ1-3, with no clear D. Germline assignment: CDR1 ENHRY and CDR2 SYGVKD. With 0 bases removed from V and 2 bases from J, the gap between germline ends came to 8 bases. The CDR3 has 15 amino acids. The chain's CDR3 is CAISESRGTGNTIYF. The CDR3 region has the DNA TGTGCCATCAGTGAGTCGAGAGGGACTGGAAACACCATATATTTT.

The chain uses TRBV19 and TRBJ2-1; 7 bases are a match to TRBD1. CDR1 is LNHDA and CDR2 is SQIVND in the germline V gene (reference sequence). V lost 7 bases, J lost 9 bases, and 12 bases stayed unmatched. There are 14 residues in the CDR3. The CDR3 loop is CASTRRGGRGEQFF. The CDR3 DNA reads TGTGCCAGTACCCGCCGAGGGGGCCGCGGTGAGCAGTTCTTC.

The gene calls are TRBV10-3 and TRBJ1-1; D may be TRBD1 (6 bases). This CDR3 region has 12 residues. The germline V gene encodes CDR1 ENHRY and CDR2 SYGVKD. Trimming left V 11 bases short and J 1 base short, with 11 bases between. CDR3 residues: CASGQQNTEAFF. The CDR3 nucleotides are TGTGCCTCCGGACAGCAGAACACTGAAGCTTTCTTT.

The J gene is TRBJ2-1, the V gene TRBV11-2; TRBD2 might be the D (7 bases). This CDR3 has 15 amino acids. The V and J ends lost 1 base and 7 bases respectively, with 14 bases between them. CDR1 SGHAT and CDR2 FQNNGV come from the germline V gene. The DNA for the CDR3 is TGTGCCAGCAGCTTAGGGGGGGGGCCCTTGAATGAGCAGTTCTTC. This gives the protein CASSLGGGPLNEQFF.

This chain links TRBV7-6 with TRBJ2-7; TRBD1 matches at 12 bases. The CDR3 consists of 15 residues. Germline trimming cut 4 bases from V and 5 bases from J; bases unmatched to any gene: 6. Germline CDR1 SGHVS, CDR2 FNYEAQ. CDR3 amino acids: CASSWGTGGRNEQYF. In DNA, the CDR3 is TGTGCCAGCAGCTGGGGGACAGGGGGCCGGAACGAGCAGTACTTC.

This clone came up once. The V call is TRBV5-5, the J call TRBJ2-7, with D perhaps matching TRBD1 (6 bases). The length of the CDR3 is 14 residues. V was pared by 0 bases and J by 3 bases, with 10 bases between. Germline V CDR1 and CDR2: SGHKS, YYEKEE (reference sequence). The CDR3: CASSLANRDYEQYF. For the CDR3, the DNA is TGTGCCAGCAGCTTGGCGAACAGGGACTACGAGCAGTACTTC. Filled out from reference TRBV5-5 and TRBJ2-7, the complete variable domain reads DAGVTQSPTHLIKTRGQQVTLRCSPISGHKSVSWYQQVLGQGPQFIFQYYEKEERGRGNFPDRFSARQFPNYSSELNVNALLLGDSALYLCASSLANRDYEQYFGPGTRLTVT.

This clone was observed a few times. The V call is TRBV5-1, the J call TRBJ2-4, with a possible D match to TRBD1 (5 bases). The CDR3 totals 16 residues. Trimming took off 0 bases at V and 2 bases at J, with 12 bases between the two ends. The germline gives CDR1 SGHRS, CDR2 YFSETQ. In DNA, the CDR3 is TGCGCCAGCAGCTTGGAAGGCGCAGGGCCCAAAAACATTCAGTACTTC. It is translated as CASSLEGAGPKNIQYF.

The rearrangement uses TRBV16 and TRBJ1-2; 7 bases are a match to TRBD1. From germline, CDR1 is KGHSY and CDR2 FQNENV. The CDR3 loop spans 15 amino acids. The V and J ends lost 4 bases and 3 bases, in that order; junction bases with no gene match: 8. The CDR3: CASSLWTGGDYGYTF. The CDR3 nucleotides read TGTGCCAGCAGCCTTTGGACAGGAGGTGACTATGGCTACACCTTC.

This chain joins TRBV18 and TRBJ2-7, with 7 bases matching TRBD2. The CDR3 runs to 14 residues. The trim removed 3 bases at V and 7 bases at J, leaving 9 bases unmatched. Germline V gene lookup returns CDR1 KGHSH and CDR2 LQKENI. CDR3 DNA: TGTGCCAGCTCACCGGGAGGGTCTTTGGGTGAGCAGTACTTC. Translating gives CASSPGGSLGEQYF.